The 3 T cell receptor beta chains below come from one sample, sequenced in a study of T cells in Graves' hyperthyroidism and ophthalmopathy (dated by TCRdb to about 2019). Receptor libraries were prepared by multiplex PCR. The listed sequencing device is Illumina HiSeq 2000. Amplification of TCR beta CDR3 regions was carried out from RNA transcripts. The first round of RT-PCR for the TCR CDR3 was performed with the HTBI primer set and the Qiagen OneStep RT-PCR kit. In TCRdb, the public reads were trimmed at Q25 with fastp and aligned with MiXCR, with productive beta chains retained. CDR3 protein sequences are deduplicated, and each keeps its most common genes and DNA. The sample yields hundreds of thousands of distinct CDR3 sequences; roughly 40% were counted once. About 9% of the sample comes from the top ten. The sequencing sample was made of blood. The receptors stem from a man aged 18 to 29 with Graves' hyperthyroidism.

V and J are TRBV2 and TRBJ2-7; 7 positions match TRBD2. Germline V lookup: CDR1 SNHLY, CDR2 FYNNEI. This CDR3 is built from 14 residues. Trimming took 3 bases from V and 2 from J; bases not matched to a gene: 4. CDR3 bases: TGTGCCAGCAGTGAGTGGGAGGGAGCCTACGAGCAGTACTTC. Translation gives CASSEWEGAYEQYF. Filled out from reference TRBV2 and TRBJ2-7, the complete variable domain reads EPEVTQTPSHQVTQMGQEVILRCVPISNHLYFYWYRQILGQKVEFLVSFYNNEISEKSEIFDDQFSVERPDGSNFTLKIRSTKLEDSAMYFCASSEWEGAYEQYFGPGTRLTVT.

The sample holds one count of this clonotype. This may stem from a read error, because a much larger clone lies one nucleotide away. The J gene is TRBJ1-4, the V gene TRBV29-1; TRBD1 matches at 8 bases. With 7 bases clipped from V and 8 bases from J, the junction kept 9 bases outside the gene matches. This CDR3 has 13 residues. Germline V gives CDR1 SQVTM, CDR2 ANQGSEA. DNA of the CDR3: TGCAGCGCCGATGGACAGGGAGGGGAAAAACTGTTTTTT. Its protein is CSADGQGGEKLFF. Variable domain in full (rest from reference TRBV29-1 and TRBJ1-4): SAVISQKPSRDICQRGTSLTIQCQVDSQVTMMFWYRQQPGQSLTLIATANQGSEATYESGFVIDKFPISRPNLTFSTLTVSNMSPEDSSIYLCSADGQGGEKLFFGSGTQLSVL.

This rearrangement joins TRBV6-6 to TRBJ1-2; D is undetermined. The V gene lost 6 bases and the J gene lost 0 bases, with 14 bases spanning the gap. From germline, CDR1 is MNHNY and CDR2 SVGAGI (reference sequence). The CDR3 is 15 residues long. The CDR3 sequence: CASRFSAVANYGYTF. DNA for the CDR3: TGTGCCAGCAGATTTTCGGCGGTGGCTAACTATGGCTACACCTTC.